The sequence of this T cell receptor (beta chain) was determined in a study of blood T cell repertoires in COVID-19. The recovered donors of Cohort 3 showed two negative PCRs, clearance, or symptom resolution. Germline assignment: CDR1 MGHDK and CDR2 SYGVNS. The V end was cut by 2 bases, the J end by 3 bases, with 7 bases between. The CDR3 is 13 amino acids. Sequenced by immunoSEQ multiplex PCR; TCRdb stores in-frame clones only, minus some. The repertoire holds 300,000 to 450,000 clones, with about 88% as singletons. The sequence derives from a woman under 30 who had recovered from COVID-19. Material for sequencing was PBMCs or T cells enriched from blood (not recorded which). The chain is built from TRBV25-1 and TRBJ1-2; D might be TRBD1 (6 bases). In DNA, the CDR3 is TGTGCCAGCAGTGAAGGGACACACTATGGCTACACCTTC. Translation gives CASSEGTHYGYTF.